This T cell receptor (beta chain) was captured by sequencing in a study of blood T cells in healthy people across ages. Sample-barcoded 5' priming and a J-beta primer mix drove a second PCR of about 6 to 11 cycles. One entry per CDR3 protein, called by TCRdb with MiXCR from the 5' RACE reads. The data hold over 750,000 distinct CDR3 sequences, with approximately 25% observed a single time. The same sample was also studied in work on T cells of mothers and their children.

The sequenced sample was blood. The source of this sequence is a boy younger than 18 in good health.

The CDR3 DNA is TGCAGTGCTAGAGGTTATGGCGGGAGCTCCTACAATGAGCAGTTCTTC. Translation gives CSARGYGGSSYNEQFF. The chain has TRBV20-1 and TRBJ2-1, with 7 bases identical to TRBD2. The CDR3 loop spans 16 amino acids. Germline V gene sequence: CDR1 DFQATT, CDR2 SNEGSKA (reference sequence). V shed 1 base, J shed 0 bases, and the junction held 6 bases outside the gene matches.